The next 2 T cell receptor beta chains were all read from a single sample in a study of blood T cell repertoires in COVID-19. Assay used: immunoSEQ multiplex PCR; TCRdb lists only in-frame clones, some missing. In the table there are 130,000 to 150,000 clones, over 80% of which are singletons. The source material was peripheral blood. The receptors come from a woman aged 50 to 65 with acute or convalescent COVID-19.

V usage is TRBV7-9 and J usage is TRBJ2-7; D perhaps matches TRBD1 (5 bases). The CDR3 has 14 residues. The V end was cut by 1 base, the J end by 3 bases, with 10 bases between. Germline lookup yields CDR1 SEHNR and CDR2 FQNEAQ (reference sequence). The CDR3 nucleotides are TGTGCCAGCAGCTTAGGGGCCAGGGACTACGAGCAGTACTTC. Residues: CASSLGARDYEQYF.

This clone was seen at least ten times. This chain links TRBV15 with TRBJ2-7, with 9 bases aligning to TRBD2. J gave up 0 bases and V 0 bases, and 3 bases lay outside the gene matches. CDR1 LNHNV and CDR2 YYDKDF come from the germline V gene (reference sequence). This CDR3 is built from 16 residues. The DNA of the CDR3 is TGTGCCACCAGCAGAGATCTGACTAGCGGCTCCTACGAGCAGTACTTC. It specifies CATSRDLTSGSYEQYF.